This T cell receptor (beta chain) stems from a study of radiation and T cells in renal cell carcinoma. This clone has only one observation. Treatment in this sample: treatment-naive control, cytoreductive nephrectomy. CDR3 length: 15 amino acids. V was clipped by 7 bases and J by 6 bases; unmatched bases: 10. Germline V gene data show CDR1 as LGHNT and CDR2 as FRNRAP. Clones were read by immunoSEQ multiplex PCR, and TCRdb kept only the in-frame ones, dropping some. The sample has roughly 13,000 clones, around 50% seen once. The sequenced sample was tumor tissue, obtained from a patient whose treatment was nephrectomy without radiotherapy. The rearrangement uses TRBV12-5 and TRBJ1-2, with 11 bases aligning to TRBD1. The sequence derives from a man aged 50 to 60 with renal cell carcinoma. The DNA for the CDR3 is TGTGCTAGTGTCCGGGACAGGGGGGGAAAGGATGGCTACACCTTC. Translating it yields CASVRDRGGKDGYTF.